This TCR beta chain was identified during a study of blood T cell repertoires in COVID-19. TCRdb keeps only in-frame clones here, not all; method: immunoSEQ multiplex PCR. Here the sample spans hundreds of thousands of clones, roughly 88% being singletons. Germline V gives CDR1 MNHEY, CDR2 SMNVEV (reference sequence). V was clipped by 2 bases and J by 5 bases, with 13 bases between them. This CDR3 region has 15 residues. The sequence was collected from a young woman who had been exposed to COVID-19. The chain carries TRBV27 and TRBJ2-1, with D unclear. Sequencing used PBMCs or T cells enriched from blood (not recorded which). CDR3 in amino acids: CASSLKIGSDNEQFF. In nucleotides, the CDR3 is TGTGCCAGCAGTTTAAAGATCGGGTCCGACAATGAGCAGTTCTTC.